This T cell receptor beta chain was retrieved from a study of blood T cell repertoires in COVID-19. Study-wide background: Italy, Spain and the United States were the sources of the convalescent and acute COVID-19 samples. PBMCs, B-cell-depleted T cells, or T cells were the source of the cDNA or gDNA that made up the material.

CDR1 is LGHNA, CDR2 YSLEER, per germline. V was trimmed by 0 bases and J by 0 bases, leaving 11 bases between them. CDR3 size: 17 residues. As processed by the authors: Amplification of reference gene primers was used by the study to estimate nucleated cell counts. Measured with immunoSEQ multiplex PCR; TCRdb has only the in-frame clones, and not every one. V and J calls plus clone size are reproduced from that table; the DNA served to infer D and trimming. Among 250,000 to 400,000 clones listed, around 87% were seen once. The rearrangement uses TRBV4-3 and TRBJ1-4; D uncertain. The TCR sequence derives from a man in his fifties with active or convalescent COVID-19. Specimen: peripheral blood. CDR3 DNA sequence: TGCGCCAGCAGCCAAGATTTCGAATCAGCAACTAATGAAAAACTGTTTTTT. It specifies CASSQDFESATNEKLFF.